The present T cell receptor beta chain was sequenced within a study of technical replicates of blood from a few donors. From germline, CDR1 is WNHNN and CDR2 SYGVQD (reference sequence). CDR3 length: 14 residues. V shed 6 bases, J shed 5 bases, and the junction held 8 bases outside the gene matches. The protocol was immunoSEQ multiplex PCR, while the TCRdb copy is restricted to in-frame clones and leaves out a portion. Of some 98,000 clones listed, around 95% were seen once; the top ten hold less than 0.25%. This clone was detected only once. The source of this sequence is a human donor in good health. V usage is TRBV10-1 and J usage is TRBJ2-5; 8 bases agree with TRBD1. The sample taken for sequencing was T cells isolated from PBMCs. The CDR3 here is CASRPPDRDETQYF. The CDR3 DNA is TGCGCCAGCAGACCGCCGGACAGGGATGAGACCCAGTACTTC.